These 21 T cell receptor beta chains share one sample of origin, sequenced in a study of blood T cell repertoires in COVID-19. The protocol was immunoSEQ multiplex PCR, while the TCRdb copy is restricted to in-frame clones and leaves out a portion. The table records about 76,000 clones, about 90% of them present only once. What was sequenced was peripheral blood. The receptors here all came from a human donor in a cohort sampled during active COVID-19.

The CDR3: CASSLLLAGTRDTQYF. CDR3 DNA sequence: TGCGCCAGCAGCTTGCTACTAGCGGGGACTCGAGATACGCAGTATTTT. This sequence joins TRBV5-1 and TRBJ2-3; 10 bases line up with TRBD2. V was clipped by 1 base and J by 5 bases; unmatched bases: 7. The CDR3 is made up of 16 amino acids. Germline assignment: CDR1 SGHRS and CDR2 YFSETQ. The complete variable domain, with remaining parts taken from reference TRBV5-1 and TRBJ2-3, reads KAGVTQTPRYLIKTRGQQVTLSCSPISGHRSVSWYQQTPGQGLQFLFEYFSETQRNKGNFPGRFSGRQFSNSRSEMNVSTLELGDSALYLCASSLLLAGTRDTQYFGPGTRLTVL.

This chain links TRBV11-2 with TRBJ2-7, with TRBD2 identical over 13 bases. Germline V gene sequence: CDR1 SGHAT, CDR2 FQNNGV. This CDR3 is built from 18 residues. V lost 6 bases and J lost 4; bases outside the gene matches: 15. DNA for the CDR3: TGTGCCAGCAGTTCTCGCGGGGGACTAGCGGGAAGGCGGTACGAGCAGTACTTC. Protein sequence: CASSSRGGLAGRRYEQYF.

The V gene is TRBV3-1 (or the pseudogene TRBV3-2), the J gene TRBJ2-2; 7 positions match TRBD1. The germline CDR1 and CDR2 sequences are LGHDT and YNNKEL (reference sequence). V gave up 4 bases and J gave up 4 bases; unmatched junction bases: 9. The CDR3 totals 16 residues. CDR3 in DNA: TGTGCCAGCAGCCGGCGACAGGGTCGATCCACCGGGGAGCTGTTTTTT. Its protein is CASSRRQGRSTGELFF.

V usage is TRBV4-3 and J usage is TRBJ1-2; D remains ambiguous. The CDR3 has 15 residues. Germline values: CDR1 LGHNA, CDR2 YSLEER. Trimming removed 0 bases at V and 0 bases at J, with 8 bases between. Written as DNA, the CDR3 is TGCGCCAGCAGCCAAGATGTGGCAGCTAACTATGGCTACACCTTC. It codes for CASSQDVAANYGYTF.

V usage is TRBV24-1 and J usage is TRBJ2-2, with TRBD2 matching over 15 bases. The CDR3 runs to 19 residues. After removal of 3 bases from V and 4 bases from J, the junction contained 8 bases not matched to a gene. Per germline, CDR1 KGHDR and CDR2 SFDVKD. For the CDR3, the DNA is TGTGCCACCAGTGATCTTCCGGGACTAGCGGGGGGTGGCACCGGGGAGCTGTTTTTT. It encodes CATSDLPGLAGGGTGELFF.

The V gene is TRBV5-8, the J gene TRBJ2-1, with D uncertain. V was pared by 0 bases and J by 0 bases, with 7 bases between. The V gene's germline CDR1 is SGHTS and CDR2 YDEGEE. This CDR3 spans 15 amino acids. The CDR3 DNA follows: TGTGCCAGCAGCTTGGGACTGACCTCCTACAATGAGCAGTTCTTC. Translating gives CASSLGLTSYNEQFF.

CDR3 residues: CASSQGLAGGFEQFF. CDR3 in DNA: TGTGCCAGCAGCCAAGGTCTAGCGGGGGGGTTTGAGCAGTTCTTC. The chain recombines TRBV4-2 with TRBJ2-1, with 12 positions matching TRBD2. Germline CDR1 reads LGHNA; CDR2 reads YNFKEQ. The CDR3 is 15 residues long. V gave up 1 base and J gave up 9 bases; unmatched junction bases: 4.

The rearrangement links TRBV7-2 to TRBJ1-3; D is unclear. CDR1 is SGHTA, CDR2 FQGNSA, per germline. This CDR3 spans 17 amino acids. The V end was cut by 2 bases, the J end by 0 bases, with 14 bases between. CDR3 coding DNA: TGTGCCAGCAGCTTACGGCGTCCGACACTCTCTGGAAACACCATATATTTT. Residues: CASSLRRPTLSGNTIYF. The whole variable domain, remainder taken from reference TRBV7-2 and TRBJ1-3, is GAGVSQSPSNKVTEKGKDVELRCDPISGHTALYWYRQSLGQGLEFLIYFQGNSAPDKSGLPSDRFSAERTGGSVSTLTIQRTQQEDSAVYLCASSLRRPTLSGNTIYFGEGSWLTVV.

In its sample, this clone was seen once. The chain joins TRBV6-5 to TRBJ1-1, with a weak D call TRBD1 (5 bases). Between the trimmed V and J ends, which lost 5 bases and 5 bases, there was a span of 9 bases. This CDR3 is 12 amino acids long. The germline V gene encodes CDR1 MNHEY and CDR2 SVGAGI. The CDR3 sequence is CASSQGGTEAFF. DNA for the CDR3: TGTGCCAGCAGTCAGGGAGGGACTGAAGCTTTCTTT.

This CDR3 is CASSPVGRAPSTDTQYF. The CDR3 nucleotides are TGTGCCAGCAGCCCAGTCGGGCGGGCCCCTAGCACAGATACGCAGTATTTT. The chain couples TRBV5-4 to TRBJ2-3; D is perhaps TRBD2 (5 bases). Germline V lookup: CDR1 SGHNT, CDR2 YYREEE (reference sequence). V lost 4 bases and J lost 0, with 18 bases in between. The CDR3 runs 17 residues.

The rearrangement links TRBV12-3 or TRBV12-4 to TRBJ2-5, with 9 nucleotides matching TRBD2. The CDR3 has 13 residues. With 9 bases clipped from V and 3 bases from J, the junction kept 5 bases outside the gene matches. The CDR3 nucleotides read TGTGCCAGTGGTAGCGGGGGAGAAGAGACCCAGTACTTC. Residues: CASGSGGEETQYF.

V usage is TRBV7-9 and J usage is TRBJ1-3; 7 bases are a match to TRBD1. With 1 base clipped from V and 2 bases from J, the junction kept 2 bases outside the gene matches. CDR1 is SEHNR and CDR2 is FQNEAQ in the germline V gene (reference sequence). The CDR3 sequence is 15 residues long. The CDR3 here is CASSLEGAPGNTIYF. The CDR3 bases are TGTGCCAGCAGCTTAGAGGGGGCGCCTGGAAACACCATATATTTT. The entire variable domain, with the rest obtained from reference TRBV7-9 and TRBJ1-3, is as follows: DTGVSQNPRHKITKRGQNVTFRCDPISEHNRLYWYRQTLGQGPEFLTYFQNEAQLEKSRLLSDRFSAERPKGSFSTLEIQRTEQGDSAMYLCASSLEGAPGNTIYFGEGSWLTVV.

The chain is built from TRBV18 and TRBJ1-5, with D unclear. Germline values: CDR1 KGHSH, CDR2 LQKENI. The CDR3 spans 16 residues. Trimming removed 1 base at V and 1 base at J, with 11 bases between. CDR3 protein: CASSPQRHPSNQPQHF. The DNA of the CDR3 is TGTGCCAGCTCACCACAAAGACACCCGAGCAATCAGCCCCAGCATTTT.

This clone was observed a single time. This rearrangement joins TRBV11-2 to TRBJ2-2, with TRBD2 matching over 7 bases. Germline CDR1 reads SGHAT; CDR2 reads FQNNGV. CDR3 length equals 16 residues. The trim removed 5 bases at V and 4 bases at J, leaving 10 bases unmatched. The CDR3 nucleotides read TGTGCCAGCAGCCCGCGTGGGCGGGGGTTCACCGGGGAGCTGTTTTTT. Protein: CASSPRGRGFTGELFF.

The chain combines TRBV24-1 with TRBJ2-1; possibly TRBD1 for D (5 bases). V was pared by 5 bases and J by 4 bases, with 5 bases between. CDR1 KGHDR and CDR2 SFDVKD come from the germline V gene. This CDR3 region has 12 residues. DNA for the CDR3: TGTGCCACCAGTGCAGGGTACAATGAGCAGTTCTTC. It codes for CATSAGYNEQFF.

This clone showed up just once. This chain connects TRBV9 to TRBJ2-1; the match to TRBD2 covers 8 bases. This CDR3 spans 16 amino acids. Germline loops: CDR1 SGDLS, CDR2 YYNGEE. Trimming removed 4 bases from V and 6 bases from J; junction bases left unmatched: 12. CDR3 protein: CASSLSLAGPSNEQFF. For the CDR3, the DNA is TGTGCCAGCAGCTTAAGTTTAGCGGGGCCCAGCAATGAGCAGTTCTTC.

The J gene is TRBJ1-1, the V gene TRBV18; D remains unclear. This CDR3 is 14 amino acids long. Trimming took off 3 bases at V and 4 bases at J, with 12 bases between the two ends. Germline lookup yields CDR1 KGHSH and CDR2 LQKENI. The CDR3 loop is CASSPSSSPTEAFF. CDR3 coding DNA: TGTGCCAGCTCACCCTCTTCCTCTCCCACTGAAGCTTTCTTT.

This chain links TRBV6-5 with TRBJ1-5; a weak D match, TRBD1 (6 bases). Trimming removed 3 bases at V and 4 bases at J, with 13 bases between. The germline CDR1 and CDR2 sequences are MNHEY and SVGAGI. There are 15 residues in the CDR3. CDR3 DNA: TGTGCCAGCAGTTATAGTCCCAGGGGTAATCAGCCCCAGCATTTT. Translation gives CASSYSPRGNQPQHF.

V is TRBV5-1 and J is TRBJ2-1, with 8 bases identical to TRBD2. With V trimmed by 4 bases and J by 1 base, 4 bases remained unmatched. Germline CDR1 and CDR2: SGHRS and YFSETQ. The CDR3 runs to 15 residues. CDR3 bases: TGCGCCAGCAGCCTAACTAGCGGTTCCTACAATGAGCAGTTCTTC. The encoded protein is CASSLTSGSYNEQFF.

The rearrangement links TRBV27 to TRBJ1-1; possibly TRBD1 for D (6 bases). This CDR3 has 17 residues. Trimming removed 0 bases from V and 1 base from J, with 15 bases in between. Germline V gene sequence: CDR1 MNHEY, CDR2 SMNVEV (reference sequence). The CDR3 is CASSLSLIRGRNTEAFF. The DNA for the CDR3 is TGTGCCAGCAGTTTATCCCTGATCAGGGGTAGGAACACTGAAGCTTTCTTT.

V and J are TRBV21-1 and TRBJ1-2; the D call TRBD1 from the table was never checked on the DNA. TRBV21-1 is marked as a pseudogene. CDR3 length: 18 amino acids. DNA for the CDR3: TGTGCCAGCAGCAAAACCGGTGTTGGGACAGATCTTTACTATGGCTACACCTTC. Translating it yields CASSKTGVGTDLYYGYTF.